A selection of T cell receptor beta chains follows, all from one sample in a study of cytomegalovirus exposure and HLA in healthy donors. TCRdb's copy holds only in-frame clones and misses some; the assay was immunoSEQ multiplex PCR. The sample has approximately 110,000 clones, over 75% seen once. Sequencing input: PBMCs. The source of these receptors is a human donor in good health. Each CDR3 is given with its conserved first and last residue. Fields, in order: D gene, V gene, J gene, clone size, CDR3 protein, CDR3 DNA. A D gene is named only where the DNA matches it firmly. Clone size appears in some rows only: once, few, many, or a class for an expanded clone.

D: TRBD1
V: TRBV4-1
J: TRBJ2-7
size: .
CDR3: CASSETGQGIFHEQYF
DNA: TGCGCCAGCAGTGAAACCGGACAGGGTATATTCCACGAGCAGTACTTC

D: .
V: TRBV29-1
J: TRBJ2-3
size: .
CDR3: CSVEVGQSTDTQYF
DNA: TGCAGCGTTGAGGTGGGGCAGAGCACAGATACGCAGTATTTT

D: .
V: TRBV30
J: TRBJ1-1
size: once
CDR3: CAWRWGGDTEAFF
DNA: TGTGCCTGGAGATGGGGCGGGGACACTGAAGCTTTCTTT

D: TRBD1
V: TRBV4-1
J: TRBJ2-7
size: .
CDR3: CASSQDWTGQTYEQYF
DNA: TGCGCCAGCAGCCAAGATTGGACAGGGCAGACGTACGAGCAGTACTTC

D: .
V: TRBV10-2
J: TRBJ1-3
size: .
CDR3: CASSKTVPASGNTIYF
DNA: TGCGCCAGCAGTAAAACAGTACCCGCCTCTGGAAACACCATATATTTT

D: TRBD1
V: TRBV2
J: TRBJ2-7
size: .
CDR3: CASSATGGTGREQYF
DNA: TGTGCCAGCAGTGCGACCGGAGGGACAGGGCGGGAGCAGTACTTC

D: .
V: TRBV5-6
J: TRBJ1-1
size: .
CDR3: CASKIGPGANTEAFF
DNA: TGTGCCAGCAAAATTGGGCCTGGGGCAAACACTGAAGCTTTCTTT

D: .
V: TRBV11-3
J: TRBJ1-5
size: once
CDR3: CASSSSGDQPQHF
DNA: TGTGCCAGCAGCTCCTCTGGAGATCAGCCCCAGCATTTT

D: .
V: TRBV13
J: TRBJ2-2
size: few
CDR3: CASSSEEFSNTGELFF
DNA: TGTGCCAGCAGCTCAGAGGAGTTTTCGAACACCGGGGAGCTGTTTTTT

D: .
V: TRBV5-4
J: TRBJ2-1
size: .
CDR3: CASSLRAASYNEQFF
DNA: TGTGCCAGCAGCTTGAGAGCGGCTTCCTACAATGAGCAGTTCTTC

D: TRBD1
V: TRBV9
J: TRBJ2-2
size: .
CDR3: CASSARGQGVATGELFF
DNA: TGTGCCAGCAGCGCAAGGGGGCAGGGGGTCGCGACAGGGGAGCTGTTTTTT

D: .
V: TRBV11-3
J: TRBJ1-1
size: .
CDR3: CASSLGHFGTTEAFF
DNA: TGTGCCAGCAGCTTGGGACACTTTGGGACCACTGAAGCTTTCTTT

D: TRBD2
V: TRBV28
J: TRBJ2-3
size: .
CDR3: CASSSLGAGVGDTQYF
DNA: TGTGCCAGCAGTTCTTTGGGAGCGGGAGTCGGAGATACGCAGTATTTT

D: TRBD1
V: TRBV6-6
J: TRBJ2-7
size: .
CDR3: CASWTGGKNEQYF
DNA: TGTGCCAGCTGGACAGGGGGAAAAAACGAGCAGTACTTC

D: TRBD1
V: TRBV28
J: TRBJ2-4
size: few
CDR3: CASSFGLGQARSRIQYF
DNA: TGTGCCAGCAGTTTTGGACTCGGACAGGCCCGTTCTCGCATTCAGTACTTC

D: .
V: TRBV5-1
J: TRBJ2-7
size: .
CDR3: CASSLETGPYEQYF
DNA: TGCGCCAGCAGCCTTGAGACAGGACCCTACGAGCAGTACTTC

D: TRBD1
V: TRBV11-2
J: TRBJ1-2
size: .
CDR3: CASSRGTGRSANYGYTF
DNA: TGTGCCAGCAGCCGGGGGACAGGCAGATCTGCTAACTATGGCTACACCTTC

D: TRBD1
V: TRBV27
J: TRBJ1-2
size: .
CDR3: CASGSETGYGYTF
DNA: TGTGCGTCAGGGTCCGAGACAGGGTATGGCTACACCTTC

D: .
V: TRBV5-1
J: TRBJ1-5
size: .
CDR3: CASSSGVSGEQPQHF
DNA: TGCGCCAGCAGCTCTGGTGTGTCAGGGGAACAGCCCCAGCATTTT

D: TRBD1
V: TRBV27
J: TRBJ2-6
size: .
CDR3: CASSFRTGTGANVLTF
DNA: TGTGCCAGCAGTTTTAGGACAGGGACAGGGGCCAACGTCCTGACTTTC

D: .
V: TRBV30
J: TRBJ2-7
size: once
CDR3: CAWSVQSDQNREYF
DNA: TGTGCCTGGAGTGTACAGTCAGACCAAAACCGCGAGTACTTC

D: .
V: TRBV5-1
J: TRBJ2-1
size: .
CDR3: CASSFTGTRGVYNEQFF
DNA: TGCGCCAGCAGCTTTACCGGGACAAGGGGAGTCTACAATGAGCAGTTCTTC

D: TRBD2
V: TRBV5-1
J: TRBJ2-7
size: once
CDR3: CASSLPGRAGGPVREQYF
DNA: TGCGCCAGCAGCTTGCCGGGTCGCGCGGGAGGGCCGGTTCGCGAGCAGTACTTC

D: .
V: TRBV11-1
J: TRBJ1-3
size: .
CDR3: CASSFGFAAPGNTIYF
DNA: TGTGCCAGCAGCTTCGGTTTCGCGGCTCCTGGAAACACCATATATTTT

D: TRBD1
V: TRBV5-5
J: TRBJ1-5
size: .
CDR3: CASSLRTGKIQPQHF
DNA: TGTGCCAGCAGCTTGAGGACAGGGAAGATCCAGCCCCAGCATTTT

D: .
V: TRBV4-1
J: TRBJ1-3
size: .
CDR3: CASSQNTGTGNTIYF
DNA: TGCGCCAGCAGCCAAAACACAGGGACTGGAAACACCATATATTTT

D: TRBD1
V: TRBV2
J: TRBJ1-4
size: once
CDR3: CASSGPGTGVEKLFF
DNA: TGTGCCAGCAGTGGTCCCGGGACAGGGGTTGAAAAACTGTTTTTT

D: .
V: TRBV19
J: TRBJ1-2
size: .
CDR3: CASTRQGFGGYTF
DNA: TGTGCCAGTACACGGCAGGGTTTCGGCGGCTACACCTTC

D: TRBD1
V: TRBV27
J: TRBJ2-3
size: .
CDR3: CASSLGQAADTQYF
DNA: TGTGCCAGCAGTCTCGGACAGGCGGCAGATACGCAGTATTTT

D: .
V: TRBV30
J: TRBJ2-1
size: .
CDR3: CAWSVTPGNEQFF
DNA: TGTGCCTGGAGCGTCACTCCGGGCAATGAGCAGTTCTTC

D: TRBD2
V: TRBV11-3
J: TRBJ2-7
size: .
CDR3: CASSLEGVGRTSSYEQYF
DNA: TGTGCCAGCAGCTTAGAGGGGGTGGGCAGGACTAGCTCCTACGAGCAGTACTTC

D: .
V: TRBV7-6
J: TRBJ2-5
size: .
CDR3: CASSLVLGRAETQYF
DNA: TGTGCCAGCAGCTTAGTACTCGGCAGGGCGGAGACCCAGTACTTC